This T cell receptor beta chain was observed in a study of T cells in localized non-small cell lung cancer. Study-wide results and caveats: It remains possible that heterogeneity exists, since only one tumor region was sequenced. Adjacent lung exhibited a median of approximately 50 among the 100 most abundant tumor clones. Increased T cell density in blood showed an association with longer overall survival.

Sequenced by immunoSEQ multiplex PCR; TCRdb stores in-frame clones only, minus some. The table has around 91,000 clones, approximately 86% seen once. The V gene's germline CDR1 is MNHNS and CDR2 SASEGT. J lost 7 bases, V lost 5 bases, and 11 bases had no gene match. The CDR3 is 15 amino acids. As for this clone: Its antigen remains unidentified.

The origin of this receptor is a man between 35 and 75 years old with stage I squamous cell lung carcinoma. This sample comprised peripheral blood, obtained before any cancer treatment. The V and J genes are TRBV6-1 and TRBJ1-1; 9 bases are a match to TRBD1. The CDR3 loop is CASSSRDRVYVEAFF. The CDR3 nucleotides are TGTGCCAGCAGTTCCCGGGACAGGGTCTATGTTGAAGCTTTCTTT.